This TCR beta chain derives from a study of blood T cell repertoires in COVID-19. Germline CDR1 GTSNPN, CDR2 SVGIG (reference sequence). V was cut by 0 bases and J by 7 bases, with 10 bases left in between. The CDR3 length is 14 residues. The assay was immunoSEQ multiplex PCR, and TCRdb's table has in-frame clones only and misses some. Among about 190,000 clones, about nine tenths were seen once, and the ten largest hold approximately 1.1%. The rearrangement links TRBV30 to TRBJ1-6; D is ambiguous. Sequenced: peripheral blood. The source is a man aged 25 to 40 with acute or convalescent COVID-19. The CDR3 loop reads CAWSVAGKNSPLHF. The CDR3 DNA is TGTGCCTGGAGTGTAGCGGGGAAGAATTCACCCCTCCACTTT.